This TCR beta chain was found in a study of T cell changes during pregnancy in multiple sclerosis. The protocol was immunoSEQ multiplex PCR, while the TCRdb copy is restricted to in-frame clones and leaves out a portion. Among tens of thousands of clones listed, roughly 90% were seen once. Trimming removed 0 bases at V and 0 bases at J, with 7 bases between. This CDR3 is 15 amino acids long. Germline V gene lookup returns CDR1 LGHNA and CDR2 YSLEER. This chain uses TRBV4-3 with TRBJ2-3; D is ambiguous. This clonotype was obtained from a female donor with multiple sclerosis, enrolled in a pregnancy study. The source material was peripheral blood, sampled in the first trimester of pregnancy. CDR3 sequence reads: CASSQEYRSTDTQYF. DNA for the CDR3: TGCGCCAGCAGCCAAGAGTACCGGAGCACAGATACGCAGTATTTT.